This T cell receptor beta chain derives from a study of cytomegalovirus exposure and HLA in healthy donors. General study results and limits: Reportedly, TCR beta sequences accurately predicted HLA-A and HLA-B alleles in most subjects.

From germline, CDR1 is SGHRS and CDR2 YFSETQ. CDR3 length: 11 amino acids. V was shortened by 7 bases and J by 8 bases, with 12 bases between the two germline ends. Details on this clone: Antigen: not known.

The study ran its PCR with 60 Vbeta and 13 Jbeta primers. The table came from immunoSEQ multiplex PCR; TCRdb's copy has only in-frame clones and leaves some out. The table lists approximately 270,000 clones, roughly 80% of them singletons. The chain uses TRBV5-1 and TRBJ1-1, with D uncertain. The receptor's source is a girl aged 2-15 years in good health and CMV-seronegative. Specimen: PBMCs. The CDR3 reads CASSAGVEAFF. The CDR3, as DNA: TGCGCCAGCTCGGCGGGAGTAGAAGCTTTCTTT.